The present T cell receptor (beta chain) was sequenced within a study of cytotoxic CD8 clonotypes in ibrutinib-treated CLL. General observations from the study: Progressing patients had sampling times that differed from those of sustained-remission patients.

Concerning this clone itself: Its antigen is currently unknown.

Trimming removed 3 bases from V and 9 bases from J, with 15 bases in between. Germline CDR1 LGHNA, CDR2 YNFKEQ. The CDR3 is 14 amino acids. The protocol was immunoSEQ multiplex PCR, while the TCRdb copy is restricted to in-frame clones and leaves out a portion. The table shows roughly 330,000 clones, with 60% to 80% occurring only once. Cryopreserved PBMCs supplied about 2 micrograms of genomic DNA for TCR beta libraries. This TCR was recovered from a human donor with chronic lymphocytic leukemia. This rearrangement joins TRBV4-2 to TRBJ2-1, with D hard to call. The specimen comprised PBMCs, sampled after 36 months of ibrutinib treatment. CDR3 in amino acids: CASSHPSSTREQFF. In DNA form, the CDR3 reads TGTGCCAGCAGCCACCCCTCCTCGACCCGTGAGCAGTTCTTC.